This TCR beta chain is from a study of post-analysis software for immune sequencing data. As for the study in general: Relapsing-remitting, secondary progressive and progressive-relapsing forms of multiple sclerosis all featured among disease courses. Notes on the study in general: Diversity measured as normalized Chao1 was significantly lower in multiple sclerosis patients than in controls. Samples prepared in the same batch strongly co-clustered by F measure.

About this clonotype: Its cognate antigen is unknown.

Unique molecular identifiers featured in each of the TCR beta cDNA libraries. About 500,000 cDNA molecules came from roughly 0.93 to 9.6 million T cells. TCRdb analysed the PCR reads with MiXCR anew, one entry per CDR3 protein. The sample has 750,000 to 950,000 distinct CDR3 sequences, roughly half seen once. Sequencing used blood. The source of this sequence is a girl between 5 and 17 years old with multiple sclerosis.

The CDR3 protein is CASSAGSGRGSDTQYF. CDR3 sequence (DNA): TGCGCCAGCAGCGCCGGTAGCGGGAGGGGATCAGATACGCAGTATTTT. The rearrangement links TRBV5-1 to TRBJ2-3; TRBD2 matches at 11 bases. Per germline, CDR1 SGHRS and CDR2 YFSETQ. The V segment lost 4 bases and the J segment 4 bases; nucleotides outside the gene matches: 8. The CDR3 has 16 residues.